The present T cell receptor beta chain was sequenced within a study of blood T cell repertoires in COVID-19. Original analysis: By means of reference gene primer amplification, nucleated cell counts were estimated. Clones were sequenced by immunoSEQ multiplex PCR, and TCRdb holds only the in-frame ones, with some missing. V, J and clone size are taken as reported in that table, and D and trimming were inferred from the DNA itself. Here the sample spans 450,000 or so clones, over 85% being singletons. The sequencing input was peripheral blood. The origin of this receptor is a man aged 18 to 29 with COVID-19, enrolled during active disease.

The CDR3 reads CASTLKSSGNVNTGELFF. In nucleotides, the CDR3 is TGTGCCAGCACCCTAAAGTCCAGCGGTAACGTGAACACCGGGGAGCTGTTTTTT. The chain carries TRBV7-8 and TRBJ2-2, with D tentatively TRBD2 (5 bases). There are 18 residues in the CDR3. The V and J ends lost 7 bases and 1 base respectively, with 22 bases between them. The germline V gene encodes CDR1 SGHVS and CDR2 FQNEAQ.